This TCR beta chain was recorded in a study of T-cell memory formation after mild COVID-19. On the study more broadly: Clustering of TCRs was largely donor specific. Study outcomes and limitations: The authors did not confirm SARS-CoV-2 specificity of second-wave clones peaking day 37. Day 15 to 85 contractors were CD4/CD8 balanced; later expanders leaned CD4+.

TCRdb reprocessed the 5' RACE reads via MiXCR and lists one record per CDR3 protein. Seen here are 540,000 or so distinct CDR3 sequences, around 20% observed once, and the top ten hold roughly an eighth. Regarding this clonotype: The target antigen is unknown.

The CDR3 length is 13 residues. Germline V CDR1 and CDR2: MRHNA, SNTAGT. Trimming took 5 bases from V and 5 from J, leaving 12 bases between them. The clonotype was recovered from an adult woman who had mild COVID-19 (a few samples of this study predate the infection). Cell type and time point are not known. The rearrangement links TRBV6-4 to TRBJ1-1; D perhaps matches TRBD1 (6 bases). The sequenced sample was PBMCs or a T cell subset sorted from them (not recorded which). The CDR3 loop reads CASSLHRGTEAFF. CDR3 in DNA: TGTGCCAGCAGTTTACATAGGGGGACTGAAGCTTTCTTT.